This TCR beta chain came from a study of blood T cells in healthy people across ages. Overall study results and limits: Long-lived and aged donors differed, with more naive CD4+ cells and higher diversity in the long-lived. A strong correlation was seen between TCR beta diversity and naive T cell percentage.

Through a sample-barcoded 5' primer and a J-beta primer mix, a second PCR was run for roughly 6 to 11 cycles. Researchers report that a template-switch adaptor with 12 random nucleotides tagged each cDNA molecule. TCRdb redid the calling of the 5' RACE reads with MiXCR, one entry per CDR3 protein. The data hold around 780,000 distinct CDR3 sequences, with roughly three fifths observed a single time. Donors ranged from roughly 6 to 100 years old and were healthy Caucasians in Russia. CDR1 is SGHAT, CDR2 FQNNGV, per germline. Trimming took 1 base from V and 7 from J, leaving 13 bases between them. The CDR3 has 15 amino acids. Notes on this clonotype: Its specificity is unknown.

The TCR was taken from a man in his forties or fifties in good health. Sample: blood. J is TRBJ2-2 and V is TRBV11-2; TRBD2 might be the D (6 bases). The CDR3 sequence is CASSLVWDFGGELFF. CDR3 bases: TGTGCCAGCAGCTTAGTTTGGGACTTTGGCGGGGAGCTGTTTTTT.